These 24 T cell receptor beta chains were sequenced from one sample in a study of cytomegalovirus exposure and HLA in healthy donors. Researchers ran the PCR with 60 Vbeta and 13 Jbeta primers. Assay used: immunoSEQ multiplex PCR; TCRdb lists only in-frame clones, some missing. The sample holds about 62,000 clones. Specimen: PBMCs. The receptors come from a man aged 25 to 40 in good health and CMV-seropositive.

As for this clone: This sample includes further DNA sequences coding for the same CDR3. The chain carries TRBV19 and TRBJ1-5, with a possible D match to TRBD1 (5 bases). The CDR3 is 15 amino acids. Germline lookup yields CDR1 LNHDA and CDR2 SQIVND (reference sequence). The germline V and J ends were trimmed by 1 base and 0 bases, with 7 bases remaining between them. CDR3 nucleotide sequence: TGTGCCAGTAGTATAGGGGGGGGTAGCAATCAGCCCCAGCATTTT. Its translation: CASSIGGGSNQPQHF. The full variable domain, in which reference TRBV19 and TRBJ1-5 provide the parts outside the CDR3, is DGGITQSPKYLFRKEGQNVTLSCEQNLNHDAMYWYRQDPGQGLRLIYYSQIVNDFQKGDIAEGYSVSREKKESFPLTVTSAQKNPTAFYLCASSIGGGSNQPQHFGDGTRLSIL.

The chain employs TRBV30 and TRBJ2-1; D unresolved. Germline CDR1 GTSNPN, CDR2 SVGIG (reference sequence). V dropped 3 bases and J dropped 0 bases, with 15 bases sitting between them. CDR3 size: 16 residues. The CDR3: CAWSGLQVSSYNEQFF. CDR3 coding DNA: TGTGCCTGGAGCGGTTTGCAGGTAAGCTCCTACAATGAGCAGTTCTTC.

Here the CDR3 reads CASSIVTHQFQGFDGYTF. In nucleotides, the CDR3 is TGTGCCAGTAGTATAGTAACCCACCAATTTCAGGGGTTTGATGGCTACACCTTC. The chain links TRBV19 to TRBJ1-2, with D possibly TRBD1 on 6 matching bases. Trimming cost V 1 base and J 6 bases, with 24 bases left between them. The CDR3 spans 18 residues. The V gene's germline CDR1 is LNHDA and CDR2 SQIVND (reference sequence).

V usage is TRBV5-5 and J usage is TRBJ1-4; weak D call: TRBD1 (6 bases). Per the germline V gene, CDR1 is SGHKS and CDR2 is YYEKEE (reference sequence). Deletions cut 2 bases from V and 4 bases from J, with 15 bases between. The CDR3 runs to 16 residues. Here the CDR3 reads CASSFSGVYHNEKLFF. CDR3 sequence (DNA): TGTGCCAGCAGCTTCTCAGGGGTATACCATAATGAAAAACTGTTTTTT. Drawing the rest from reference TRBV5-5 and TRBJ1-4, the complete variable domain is DAGVTQSPTHLIKTRGQQVTLRCSPISGHKSVSWYQQVLGQGPQFIFQYYEKEERGRGNFPDRFSARQFPNYSSELNVNALLLGDSALYLCASSFSGVYHNEKLFFGSGTQLSVL.

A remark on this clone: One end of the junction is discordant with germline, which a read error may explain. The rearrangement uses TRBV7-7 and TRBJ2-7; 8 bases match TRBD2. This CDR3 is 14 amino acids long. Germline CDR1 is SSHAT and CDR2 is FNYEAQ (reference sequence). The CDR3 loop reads CASSPGRGVDEQYF. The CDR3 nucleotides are TGTGCTAGCAGCCCCGGGCGGGGGGTTGACGAGCAGTACTTC.

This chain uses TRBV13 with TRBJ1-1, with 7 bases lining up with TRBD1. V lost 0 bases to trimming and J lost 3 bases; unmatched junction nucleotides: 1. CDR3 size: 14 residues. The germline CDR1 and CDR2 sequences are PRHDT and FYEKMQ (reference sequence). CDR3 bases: TGTGCCAGCAGCTTAGGGACAGGGTACACTGAAGCTTTCTTT. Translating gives CASSLGTGYTEAFF.

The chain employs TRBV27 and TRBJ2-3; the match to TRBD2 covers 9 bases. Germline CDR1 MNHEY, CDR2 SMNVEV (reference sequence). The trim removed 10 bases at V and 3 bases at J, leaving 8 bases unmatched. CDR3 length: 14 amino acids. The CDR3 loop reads CATGGGALTDTQYF. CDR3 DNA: TGTGCCACCGGCGGGGGGGCCCTGACAGATACGCAGTATTTT.

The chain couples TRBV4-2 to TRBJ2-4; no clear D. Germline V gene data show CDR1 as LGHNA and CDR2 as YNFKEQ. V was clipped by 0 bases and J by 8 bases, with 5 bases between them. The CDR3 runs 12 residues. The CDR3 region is CASSQEQDIQYF. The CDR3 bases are TGTGCCAGCAGCCAAGAACAAGACATTCAGTACTTC.

The CDR3 protein is CASAPKGQGVSYEQYF. The CDR3 bases are TGTGCTAGTGCCCCCAAGGGCCAGGGGGTCTCCTACGAGCAGTACTTC. The V gene is TRBV12-5, the J gene TRBJ2-7; 7 bases align to TRBD1. The CDR3 is 16 amino acids. Trimming removed 7 bases from V and 0 bases from J; junction bases left unmatched: 12. Germline CDR1 LGHNT, CDR2 FRNRAP.

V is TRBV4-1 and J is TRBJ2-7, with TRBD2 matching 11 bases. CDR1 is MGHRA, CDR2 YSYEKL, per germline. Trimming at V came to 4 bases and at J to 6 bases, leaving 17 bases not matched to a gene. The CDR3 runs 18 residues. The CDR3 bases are TGCGCCAGCAGCCGATCCCCCGCGCCCTCTCTAGCGGGGGGCGAGCAGTACTTC. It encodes CASSRSPAPSLAGGEQYF.

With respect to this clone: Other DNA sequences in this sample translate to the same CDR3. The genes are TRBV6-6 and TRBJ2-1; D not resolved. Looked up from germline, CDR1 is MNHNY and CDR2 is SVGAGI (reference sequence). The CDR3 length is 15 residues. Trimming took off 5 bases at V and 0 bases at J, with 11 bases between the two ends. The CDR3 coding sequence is TGTGCCAGCAGTCCGACTCCAAACTCCTACAATGAGCAGTTCTTC. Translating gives CASSPTPNSYNEQFF.

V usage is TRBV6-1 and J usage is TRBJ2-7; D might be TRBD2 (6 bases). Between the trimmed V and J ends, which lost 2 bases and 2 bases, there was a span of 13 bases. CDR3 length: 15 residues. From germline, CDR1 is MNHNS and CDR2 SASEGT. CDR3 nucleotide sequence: TGTGCCAGCAGTGAAACGGCGGGAAGCGCCTACGAGCAGTACTTC. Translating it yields CASSETAGSAYEQYF.

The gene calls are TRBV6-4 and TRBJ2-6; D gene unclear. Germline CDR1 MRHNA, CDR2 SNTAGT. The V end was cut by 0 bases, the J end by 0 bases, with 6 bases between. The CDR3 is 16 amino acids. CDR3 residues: CASSDSEDSGANVLTF. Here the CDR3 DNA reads TGTGCCAGCAGTGACTCCGAGGACTCTGGGGCCAACGTCCTGACTTTC.

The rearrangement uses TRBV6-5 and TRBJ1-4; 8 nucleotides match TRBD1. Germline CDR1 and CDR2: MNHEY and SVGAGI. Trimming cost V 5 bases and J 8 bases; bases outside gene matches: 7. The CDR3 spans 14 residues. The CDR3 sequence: CASSTGGASEKLFF. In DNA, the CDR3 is TGTGCCAGCAGTACAGGGGGGGCGAGCGAAAAACTGTTTTTT.

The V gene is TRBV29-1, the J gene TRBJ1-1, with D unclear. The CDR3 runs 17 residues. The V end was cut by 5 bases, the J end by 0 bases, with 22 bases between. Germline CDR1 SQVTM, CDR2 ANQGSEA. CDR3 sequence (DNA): TGCAGCGTTCTCAAGGTGAATTTGGGCAAAATGAACACTGAAGCTTTCTTT. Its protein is CSVLKVNLGKMNTEAFF.

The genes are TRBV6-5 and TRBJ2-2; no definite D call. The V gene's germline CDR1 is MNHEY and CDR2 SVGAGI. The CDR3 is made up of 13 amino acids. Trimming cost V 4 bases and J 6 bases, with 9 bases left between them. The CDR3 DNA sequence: TGTGCCAGCAGTTCCCCCGCGGCCGGGGAGCTGTTTTTT. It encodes CASSSPAAGELFF.

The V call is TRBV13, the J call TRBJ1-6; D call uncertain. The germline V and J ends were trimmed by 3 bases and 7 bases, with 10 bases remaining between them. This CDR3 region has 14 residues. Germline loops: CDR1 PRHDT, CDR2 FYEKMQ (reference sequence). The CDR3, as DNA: TGTGCCAGCAGCTTGGGAGGTCTCAATTCACCCCTCCACTTT. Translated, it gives CASSLGGLNSPLHF. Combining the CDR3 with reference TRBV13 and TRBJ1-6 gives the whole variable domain AAGVIQSPRHLIKEKRETATLKCYPIPRHDTVYWYQQGPGQDPQFLISFYEKMQSDKGSIPDRFSAQQFSDYHSELNMSSLELGDSALYFCASSLGGLNSPLHFGNGTRLTVT.

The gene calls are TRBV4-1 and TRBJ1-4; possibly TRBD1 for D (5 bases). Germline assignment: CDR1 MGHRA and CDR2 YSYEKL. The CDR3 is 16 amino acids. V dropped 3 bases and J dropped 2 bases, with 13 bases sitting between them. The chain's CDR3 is CASSQPIAGTNEKLFF. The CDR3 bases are TGCGCCAGCAGCCAGCCGATTGCAGGGACTAATGAAAAACTGTTTTTT.

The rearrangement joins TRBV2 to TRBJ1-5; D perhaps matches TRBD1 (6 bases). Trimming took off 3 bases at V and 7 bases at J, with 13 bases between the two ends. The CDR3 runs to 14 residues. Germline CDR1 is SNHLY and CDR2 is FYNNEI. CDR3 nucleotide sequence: TGTGCCAGCAGTGAGTCGGGGGGGCAGCAGCCCCAGCATTTT. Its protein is CASSESGGQQPQHF.

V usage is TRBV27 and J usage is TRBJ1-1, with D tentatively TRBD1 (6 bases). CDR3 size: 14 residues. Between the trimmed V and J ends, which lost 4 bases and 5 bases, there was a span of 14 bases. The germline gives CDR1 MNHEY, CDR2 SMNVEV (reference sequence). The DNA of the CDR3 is TGTGCCAGCAGTTCACAGGGTTGGTTTACTGAAGCTTTCTTT. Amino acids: CASSSQGWFTEAFF.

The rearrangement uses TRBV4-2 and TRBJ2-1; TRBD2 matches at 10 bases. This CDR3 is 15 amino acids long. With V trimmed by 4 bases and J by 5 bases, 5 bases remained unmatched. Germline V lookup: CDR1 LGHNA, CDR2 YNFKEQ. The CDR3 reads CASSRGLADDNEQFF. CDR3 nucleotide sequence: TGTGCCAGCAGCCGCGGACTAGCGGACGACAATGAGCAGTTCTTC.

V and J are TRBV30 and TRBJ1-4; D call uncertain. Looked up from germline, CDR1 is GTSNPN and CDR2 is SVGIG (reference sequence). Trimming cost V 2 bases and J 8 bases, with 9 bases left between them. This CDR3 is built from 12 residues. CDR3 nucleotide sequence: TGTGCCTGGAGTATTTTGAGAGAAAAACTGTTTTTT. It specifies CAWSILREKLFF.

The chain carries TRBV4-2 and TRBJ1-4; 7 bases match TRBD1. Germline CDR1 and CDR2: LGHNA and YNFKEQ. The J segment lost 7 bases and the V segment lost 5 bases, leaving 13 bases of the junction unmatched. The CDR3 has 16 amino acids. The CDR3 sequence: CASSTTAGGRAEKLFF. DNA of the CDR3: TGTGCCAGCAGCACAACCGCAGGGGGGCGGGCTGAAAAACTGTTTTTT.

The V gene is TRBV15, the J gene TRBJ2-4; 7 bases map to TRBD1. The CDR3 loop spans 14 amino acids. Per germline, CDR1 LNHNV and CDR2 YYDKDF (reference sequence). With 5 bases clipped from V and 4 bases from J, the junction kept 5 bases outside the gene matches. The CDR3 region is CATSGQTGKNIQYF. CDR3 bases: TGTGCCACCAGCGGACAGACAGGGAAAAACATTCAGTACTTC.